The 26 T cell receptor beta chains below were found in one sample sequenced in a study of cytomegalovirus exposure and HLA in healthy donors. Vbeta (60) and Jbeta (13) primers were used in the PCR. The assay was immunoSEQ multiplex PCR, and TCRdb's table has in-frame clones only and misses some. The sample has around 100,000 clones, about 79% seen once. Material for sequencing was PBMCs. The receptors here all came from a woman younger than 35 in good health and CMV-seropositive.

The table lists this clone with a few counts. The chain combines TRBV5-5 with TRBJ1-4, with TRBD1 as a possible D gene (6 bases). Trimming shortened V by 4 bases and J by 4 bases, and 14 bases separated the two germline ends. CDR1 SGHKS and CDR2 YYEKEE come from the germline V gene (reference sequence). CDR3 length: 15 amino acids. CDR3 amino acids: CASSVWTAYNEKLFF. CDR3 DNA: TGTGCCAGCAGCGTTTGGACAGCGTATAATGAAAAACTGTTTTTT.

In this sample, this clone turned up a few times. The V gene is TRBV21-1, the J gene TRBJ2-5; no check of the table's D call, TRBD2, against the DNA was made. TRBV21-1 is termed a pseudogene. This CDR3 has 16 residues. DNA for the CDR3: TGTGCCAGCAGCAAAGCGCCGGGAAGGAGTGGGGAGACCCAGTACTTC. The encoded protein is CASSKAPGRSGETQYF.

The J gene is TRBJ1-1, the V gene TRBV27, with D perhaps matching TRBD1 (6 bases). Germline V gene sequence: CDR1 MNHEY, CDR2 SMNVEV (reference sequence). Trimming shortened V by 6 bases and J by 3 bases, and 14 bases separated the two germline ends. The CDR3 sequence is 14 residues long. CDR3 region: CASSIQGSDTEAFF. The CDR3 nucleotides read TGTGCCAGCAGCATACAGGGTTCGGACACTGAAGCTTTCTTT.

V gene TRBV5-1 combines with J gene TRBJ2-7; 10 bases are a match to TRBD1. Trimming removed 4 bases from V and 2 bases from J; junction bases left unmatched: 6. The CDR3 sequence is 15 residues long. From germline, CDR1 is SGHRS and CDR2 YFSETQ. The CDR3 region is CASSTGTGEAYEQYF. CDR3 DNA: TGCGCCAGCAGCACCGGGACAGGGGAGGCCTACGAGCAGTACTTC.

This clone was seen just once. DNA of the CDR3: TGCGCCAGCAGCTCCAATTATGAGGGATTCTATGGCTACACCTTC. Protein: CASSSNYEGFYGYTF. This chain uses TRBV5-1 with TRBJ1-2; D is ambiguous. The CDR3 sequence is 15 residues long. Germline assignment: CDR1 SGHRS and CDR2 YFSETQ. V lost 3 bases, J lost 4 bases, and 16 bases lay in between.

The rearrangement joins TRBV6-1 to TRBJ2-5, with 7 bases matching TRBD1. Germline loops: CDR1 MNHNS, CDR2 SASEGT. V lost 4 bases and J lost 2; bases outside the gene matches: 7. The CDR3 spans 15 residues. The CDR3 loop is CASSGQGGRQETQYF. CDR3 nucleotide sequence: TGTGCCAGCAGTGGCCAAGGGGGCAGACAAGAGACCCAGTACTTC.

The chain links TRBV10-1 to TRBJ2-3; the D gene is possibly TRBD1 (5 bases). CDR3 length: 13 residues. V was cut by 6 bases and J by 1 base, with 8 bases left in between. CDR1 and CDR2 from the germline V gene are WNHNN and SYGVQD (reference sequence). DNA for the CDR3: TGCGCCAGCAGCTTACAGGGCACAGATACGCAGTATTTT. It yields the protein CASSLQGTDTQYF.

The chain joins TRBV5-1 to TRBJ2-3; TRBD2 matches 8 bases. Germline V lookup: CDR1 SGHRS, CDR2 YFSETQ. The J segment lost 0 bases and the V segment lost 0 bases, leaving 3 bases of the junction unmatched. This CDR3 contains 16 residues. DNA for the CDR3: TGCGCCAGCAGCTTGGGGCAGCGGGGGAGCACAGATACGCAGTATTTT. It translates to CASSLGQRGSTDTQYF.

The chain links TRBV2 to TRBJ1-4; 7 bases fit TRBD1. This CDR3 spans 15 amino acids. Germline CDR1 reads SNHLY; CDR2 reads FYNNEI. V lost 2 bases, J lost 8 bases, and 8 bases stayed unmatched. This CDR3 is CASSEFVTGAEKLFF. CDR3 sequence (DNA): TGTGCCAGCAGTGAATTCGTTACAGGGGCCGAAAAACTGTTTTTT.

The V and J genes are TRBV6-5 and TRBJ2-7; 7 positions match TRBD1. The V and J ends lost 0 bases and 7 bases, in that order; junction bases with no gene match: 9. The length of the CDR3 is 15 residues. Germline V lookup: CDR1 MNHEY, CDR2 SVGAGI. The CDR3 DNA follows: TGTGCCAGCAGTTACTCGAGAACTCCCAGGGGGGAGCAGTACTTC. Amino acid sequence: CASSYSRTPRGEQYF.

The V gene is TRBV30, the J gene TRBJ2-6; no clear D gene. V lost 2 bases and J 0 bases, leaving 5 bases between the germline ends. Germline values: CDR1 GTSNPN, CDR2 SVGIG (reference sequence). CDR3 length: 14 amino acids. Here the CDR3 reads CAWSMSSGANVLTF. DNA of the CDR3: TGTGCCTGGAGTATGAGCTCTGGGGCCAACGTCCTGACTTTC.

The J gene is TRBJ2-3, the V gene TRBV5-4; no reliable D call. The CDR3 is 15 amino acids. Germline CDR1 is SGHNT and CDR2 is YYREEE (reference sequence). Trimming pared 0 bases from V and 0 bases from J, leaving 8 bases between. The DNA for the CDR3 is TGTGCCAGCAGCTTGGTGGCTGCTAGCACAGATACGCAGTATTTT. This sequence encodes CASSLVAASTDTQYF.

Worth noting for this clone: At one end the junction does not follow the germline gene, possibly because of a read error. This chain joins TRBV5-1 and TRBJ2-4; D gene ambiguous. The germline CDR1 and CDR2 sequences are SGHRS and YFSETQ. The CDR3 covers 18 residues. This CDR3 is CAISLAVGSQRSHNIQYF. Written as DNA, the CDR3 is TGCGCCATCAGCTTGGCCGTCGGTAGTCAGAGGTCCCACAACATTCAGTACTTC.

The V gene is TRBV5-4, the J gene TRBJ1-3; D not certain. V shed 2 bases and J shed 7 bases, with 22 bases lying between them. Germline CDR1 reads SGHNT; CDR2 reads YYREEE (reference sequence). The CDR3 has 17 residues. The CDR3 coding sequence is TGTGCCAGCAGCTTTGGACCTAGACCGGGGAATTTGAACACCATATATTTT. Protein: CASSFGPRPGNLNTIYF.

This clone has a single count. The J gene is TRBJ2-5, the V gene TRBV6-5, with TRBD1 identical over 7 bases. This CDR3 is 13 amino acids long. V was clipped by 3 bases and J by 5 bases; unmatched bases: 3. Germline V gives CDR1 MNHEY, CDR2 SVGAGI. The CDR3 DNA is TGTGCCAGCAGTTATGACAGGGAGGAGACCCAGTACTTC. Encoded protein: CASSYDREETQYF.

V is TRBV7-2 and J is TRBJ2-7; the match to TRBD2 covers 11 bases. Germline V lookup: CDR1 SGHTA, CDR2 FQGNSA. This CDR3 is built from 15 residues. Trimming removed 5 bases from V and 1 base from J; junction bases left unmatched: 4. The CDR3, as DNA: TGTGCCAGCAGCCTAACTAGCGGGAGTTCCTACGAGCAGTACTTC. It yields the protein CASSLTSGSSYEQYF. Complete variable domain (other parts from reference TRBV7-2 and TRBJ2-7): GAGVSQSPSNKVTEKGKDVELRCDPISGHTALYWYRQSLGQGLEFLIYFQGNSAPDKSGLPSDRFSAERTGGSVSTLTIQRTQQEDSAVYLCASSLTSGSSYEQYFGPGTRLTVT.

CDR3 amino acids: CASSLATGPVQETQYF. The CDR3 bases are TGTGCCAGCAGCTTAGCTACAGGGCCAGTCCAAGAGACCCAGTACTTC. The genes are TRBV7-9 and TRBJ2-5; D is possibly TRBD1 (6 bases). This CDR3 is built from 16 residues. The V end lost 0 bases, the J end lost 1 base, and 12 bases lay between the germline ends. CDR1 is SEHNR and CDR2 is FQNEAQ in the germline V gene (reference sequence).

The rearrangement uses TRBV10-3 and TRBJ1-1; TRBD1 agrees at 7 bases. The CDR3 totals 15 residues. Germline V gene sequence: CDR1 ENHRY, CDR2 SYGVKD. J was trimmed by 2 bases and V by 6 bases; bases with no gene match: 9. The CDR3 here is CAISPTDRENTEAFF. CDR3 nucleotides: TGTGCCATCAGCCCAACAGACAGGGAAAACACTGAAGCTTTCTTT.

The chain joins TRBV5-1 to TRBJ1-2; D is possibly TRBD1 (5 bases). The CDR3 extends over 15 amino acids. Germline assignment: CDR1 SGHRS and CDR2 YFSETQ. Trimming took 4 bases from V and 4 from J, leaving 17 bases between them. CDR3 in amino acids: CASSDGTVVGYGYTF. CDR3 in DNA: TGCGCCAGCAGCGATGGGACTGTAGTCGGCTATGGCTACACCTTC.

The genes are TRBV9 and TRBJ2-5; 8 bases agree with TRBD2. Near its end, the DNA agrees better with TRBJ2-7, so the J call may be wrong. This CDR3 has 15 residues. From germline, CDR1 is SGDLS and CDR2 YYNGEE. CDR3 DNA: TGTGCCAGCAGCGTAGGTCTAGCGGGCGGATACGAGCAGTACTTC. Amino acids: CASSVGLAGGYEQYF.

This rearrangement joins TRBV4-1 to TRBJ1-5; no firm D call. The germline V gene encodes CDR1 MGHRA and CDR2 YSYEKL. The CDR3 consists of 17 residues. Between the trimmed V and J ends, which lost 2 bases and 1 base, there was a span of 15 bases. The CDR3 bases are TGCGCCAGCAGCCAATTTGTGCAGGATAAGAGCAATCAGCCCCAGCATTTT. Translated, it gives CASSQFVQDKSNQPQHF.

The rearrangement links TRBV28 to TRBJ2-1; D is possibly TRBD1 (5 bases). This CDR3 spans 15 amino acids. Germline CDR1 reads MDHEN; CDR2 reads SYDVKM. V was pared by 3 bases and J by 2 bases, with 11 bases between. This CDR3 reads CASSFPPTAYNEQFF. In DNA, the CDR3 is TGTGCCAGCAGTTTCCCACCGACAGCCTACAATGAGCAGTTCTTC.

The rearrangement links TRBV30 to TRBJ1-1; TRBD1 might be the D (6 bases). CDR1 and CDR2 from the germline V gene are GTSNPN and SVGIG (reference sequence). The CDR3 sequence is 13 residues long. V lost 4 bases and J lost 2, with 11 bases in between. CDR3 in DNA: TGTGCCTGGACGGACAGCATTAACACTGAAGCTTTCTTT. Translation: CAWTDSINTEAFF.

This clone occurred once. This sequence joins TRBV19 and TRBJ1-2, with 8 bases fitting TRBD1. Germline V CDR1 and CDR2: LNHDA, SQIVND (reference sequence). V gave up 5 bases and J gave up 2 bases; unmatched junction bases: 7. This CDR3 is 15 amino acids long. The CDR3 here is CASSPRQGSNYGYTF. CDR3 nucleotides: TGTGCCAGTAGTCCAAGACAGGGGTCCAACTATGGCTACACCTTC.

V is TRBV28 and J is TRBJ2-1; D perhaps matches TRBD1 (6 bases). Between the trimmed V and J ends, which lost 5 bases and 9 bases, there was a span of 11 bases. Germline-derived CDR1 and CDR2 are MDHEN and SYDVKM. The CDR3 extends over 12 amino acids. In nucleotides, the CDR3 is TGTGCCAGCAGTCGCCCCAGGGGTGAGCAGTTCTTC. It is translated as CASSRPRGEQFF.

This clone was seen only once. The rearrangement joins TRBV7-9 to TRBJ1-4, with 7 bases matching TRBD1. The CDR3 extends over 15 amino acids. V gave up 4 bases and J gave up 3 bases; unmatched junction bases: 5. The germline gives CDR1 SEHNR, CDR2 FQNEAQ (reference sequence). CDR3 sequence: CASSSQGVANEKLFF. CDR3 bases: TGTGCCAGCAGCTCCCAGGGGGTGGCTAATGAAAAACTGTTTTTT.